This T cell receptor (beta chain) was identified in a study of OX40 agonist ivuxolimab in advanced cancers. Across the whole study: In this cohort, patients received ivuxolimab, an agonistic anti-OX40 (CD134) antibody. Averaging about 60 years in age, with a range of 23 to 79, the cohort was more than 75% male. The study's findings and limits: On average, CD8+ T cells had more expanded clones than CD4+.

Note on this clone: What it binds is unknown.

The germline CDR1 and CDR2 sequences are MNHEY and SVGAGI. V lost 6 bases and J 0 bases, leaving 9 bases between the germline ends. CDR3 size: 13 residues. Sequencing was performed with immunoSEQ multiplex PCR; in TCRdb, only in-frame clones are kept and a portion is missing. The sample holds 15,000 to 20,000 clones, 70% to 90% seen once. This sequence was found in an adult with an advanced solid tumor such as melanoma, head and neck, liver or kidney cancer. The chain combines TRBV6-5 with TRBJ2-7; D gene uncertain. Sequences were derived from CD4+ or CD8+ T cells sorted from blood, sampled in a trial of the OX40 agonist ivuxolimab. The CDR3 DNA reads TGTGCCAGCAGCCCCGGGTTCTCCTACGAGCAGTACTTC. This encodes CASSPGFSYEQYF.